This TCR beta chain comes out of a study of blood T cells in healthy people across ages. In this sample, this clonotype turned up many times. The CDR3 contains 12 residues. V lost 5 bases to trimming and J lost 7 bases, with 10 bases between them. Germline V CDR1 and CDR2: SGHRS, YFSETQ. With a J-beta primer mix and a sample-barcoded 5' primer, a second PCR ran 7 to 11 cycles. One entry per CDR3 protein results from TCRdb running MiXCR on the 5' RACE reads. Of about 900,000 distinct CDR3 sequences in the sample, 62% were seen once. This clonotype was sampled from a man under 40 in good health. The specimen was blood. The V and J genes are TRBV5-1 and TRBJ2-1; D is unclear. CDR3: CASSFGLNEQFF. DNA for the CDR3: TGCGCCAGCAGTTTTGGTTTGAATGAGCAGTTCTTC.